These 13 T cell receptor beta chains came from one sample sequenced in a study of blood T cell repertoires in COVID-19. Clones were sequenced by immunoSEQ multiplex PCR, and TCRdb holds only the in-frame ones, with some missing. Among 60,000 to 80,000 clones listed, 80% to 90% were seen once. Sample: peripheral blood. These receptors originate from a man aged 55 to 70 with acute or convalescent COVID-19.

The chain combines TRBV5-1 with TRBJ1-3; TRBD1 aligns across 9 bases. V was pared by 4 bases and J by 3 bases, with 5 bases of the junction left unmatched. There are 15 residues in the CDR3. Germline V CDR1 and CDR2: SGHRS, YFSETQ. As DNA, the CDR3 is TGCGCCAGCAGCGCCCGGACAGGGGATGGAAACACCATATATTTT. It codes for CASSARTGDGNTIYF.

The chain carries TRBV27 and TRBJ2-6, with D maybe TRBD2 (6 bases). This CDR3 is built from 17 residues. Germline CDR1 is MNHEY and CDR2 is SMNVEV (reference sequence). Trimming shortened V by 2 bases and J by 4 bases, and 15 bases separated the two germline ends. CDR3 in amino acids: CASSLTPGTGGANVLTF. The CDR3 DNA is TGTGCCAGCAGTTTAACCCCAGGGACTGGGGGGGCCAACGTCCTGACTTTC.

The genes are TRBV7-2 and TRBJ2-3; the match to TRBD2 covers 9 bases. The V gene's germline CDR1 is SGHTA and CDR2 FQGNSA. V shed 3 bases, J shed 2 bases, and the junction held 3 bases outside the gene matches. The CDR3 runs to 15 residues. Written as DNA, the CDR3 is TGTGCCAGCAGCTTGACTAGCGGATCCACAGATACGCAGTATTTT. Residues: CASSLTSGSTDTQYF.

The chain has TRBV6-5 and TRBJ2-5; TRBD1 aligns across 7 bases. The CDR3 spans 13 residues. Germline V gives CDR1 MNHEY, CDR2 SVGAGI. The trim removed 10 bases at V and 6 bases at J, leaving 11 bases unmatched. The CDR3 DNA reads as TGTGCCATCAACCCTCGACAGGGAAAGACCCAGTACTTC. This gives the protein CAINPRQGKTQYF.

The V call is TRBV27, the J call TRBJ2-3; D unresolved. Germline lookup yields CDR1 MNHEY and CDR2 SMNVEV (reference sequence). There are 15 residues in the CDR3. V was clipped by 5 bases and J by 0 bases, with 12 bases between them. CDR3 amino acids: CASSGLPYSTDTQYF. As DNA, the CDR3 is TGTGCCAGCAGTGGCCTTCCATATAGCACAGATACGCAGTATTTT.

The V call is TRBV30, the J call TRBJ2-3; D is unclear. V was cut by 5 bases and J by 6 bases, with 6 bases left in between. Germline-derived CDR1 and CDR2 are GTSNPN and SVGIG (reference sequence). There are 10 residues in the CDR3. The CDR3 DNA reads TGTGCCTGGGCGTTGGATACGCAGTATTTT. Its protein product is CAWALDTQYF.

The V and J genes are TRBV5-6 and TRBJ2-2; 11 bases align to TRBD1. V lost 2 bases and J lost 6; bases outside the gene matches: 6. The CDR3 totals 16 residues. Germline values: CDR1 SGHDT, CDR2 YYEEEE. CDR3 DNA sequence: TGTGCCAGCAGCTTCCCTGGACAGGGGGCATCCGGGGAGCTGTTTTTT. This sequence encodes CASSFPGQGASGELFF.

The J gene is TRBJ2-5, the V gene TRBV5-1; perhaps TRBD2 as D (6 bases). Trimming removed 4 bases at V and 3 bases at J, with 13 bases between. The CDR3 has 14 amino acids. From germline, CDR1 is SGHRS and CDR2 YFSETQ. CDR3 amino acids: CASSAGLAEETQYF. The DNA of the CDR3 is TGCGCCAGCAGCGCGGGACTTGCCGAAGAGACCCAGTACTTC.

The chain uses TRBV7-5 and TRBJ1-4. TRBV7-5 constitutes a pseudogene. This CDR3 has 15 amino acids. CDR3 nucleotides: TGTGCCAGAAGCTTCCCTCGACGGGTGAACGAAAAACTGTTTTTT. Translation: CARSFPRRVNEKLFF.

CDR3 DNA: TGTGCCACTACTAGCACAGGCTACGAGCAGTACTTC. Protein: CATTSTGYEQYF. J is TRBJ2-7 and V is TRBV7-9, with D perhaps TRBD2 (6 bases). V lost 10 bases and J lost 3, with 13 bases in between. Germline V CDR1 and CDR2: SEHNR, FQNEAQ (reference sequence). The CDR3 contains 12 residues.

J is TRBJ2-7 and V is TRBV20-1, with 7 bases lining up with TRBD2. CDR3 length equals 14 residues. J was trimmed by 3 bases and V by 3 bases; bases with no gene match: 8. Germline V gene lookup returns CDR1 DFQATT and CDR2 SNEGSKA (reference sequence). CDR3 residues: CSASIAGVNYEQYF. In DNA form, the CDR3 reads TGCAGTGCTAGTATTGCGGGAGTAAACTACGAGCAGTACTTC.

The table lists this clone with a count of one. This sequence joins TRBV18 and TRBJ2-3; 14 nucleotides line up with TRBD2. Germline CDR1 KGHSH, CDR2 LQKENI. This CDR3 has 16 amino acids. Trimming took 3 bases from V and 5 from J; bases not matched to a gene: 4. The CDR3 sequence is CASSPRLAGGQDTQYF. CDR3 bases: TGTGCCAGCTCACCCCGACTAGCGGGGGGGCAAGATACGCAGTATTTT.

The V call is TRBV7-8, the J call TRBJ1-1; D possibly corresponds to TRBD1 (5 bases). V lost 1 base, J lost 1 base, and 7 bases lay in between. The CDR3 sequence is 14 residues long. Germline V gene sequence: CDR1 SGHVS, CDR2 FQNEAQ. DNA for the CDR3: TGTGCCAGCAGCTTAGGCGGGGGGAACACTGAAGCTTTCTTT. Its protein product is CASSLGGGNTEAFF.